Below are 19 T cell receptor beta chains sequenced from a single sample in a study of identical twins. From the 5' RACE reads, TCRdb called clonotypes with MiXCR, one entry per CDR3 protein. The data contain 1,800,000 or so distinct CDR3 sequences, about 30% of them singletons. The sequencing input was cord blood. Every receptor here comes from a newborn girl in good health.

A few counts support this clonotype. This chain connects TRBV9 to TRBJ1-1, with a weak D call TRBD1 (5 bases). Trimming removed 3 bases at V and 1 base at J, with 16 bases between. Germline V gene data show CDR1 as SGDLS and CDR2 as YYNGEE. This CDR3 region has 16 residues. The CDR3 here is CASSADSPGGNTEAFF. For the CDR3, the DNA is TGTGCCAGCAGCGCAGACTCCCCGGGGGGGAACACTGAAGCTTTCTTT.

As concerns this clonotype: A read error may account for a junction end that differs from germline. The chain recombines TRBV29-1 with TRBJ2-7; the D is unclear. In germline, CDR1 is SQVTM, CDR2 ANQGSEA. The CDR3 length is 11 residues. CDR3 protein: CGVHDIYEQYF. Here the CDR3 DNA reads TGCGGCGTCCACGACATTTACGAGCAGTACTTC.

This clonotype was found a few times. The chain recombines TRBV6-1 with TRBJ2-7; D is unresolved. The CDR3 spans 13 residues. Germline V gene data show CDR1 as MNHNS and CDR2 as SASEGT. Trimming removed 2 bases at V and 2 bases at J, with 7 bases between. CDR3 sequence reads: CASSERAAYEQYF. CDR3 coding DNA: TGTGCCAGCAGTGAAAGGGCAGCCTACGAGCAGTACTTC.

The V call is TRBV4-2, the J call TRBJ2-7; a possible D gene is TRBD2 (6 bases). The germline V gene encodes CDR1 LGHNA and CDR2 YNFKEQ. V shed 3 bases and J shed 0 bases, with 9 bases lying between them. This CDR3 region has 14 residues. This CDR3 reads CASSQRDVSYEQYF. The CDR3 nucleotides read TGTGCCAGCAGCCAGCGGGACGTCTCCTACGAGCAGTACTTC.

The CDR3 loop is CAERASEKLFF. CDR3 bases: TGTGCCGAGAGGGCCAGTGAAAAACTGTTTTTT. The V and J genes are TRBV24-1 and TRBJ1-4; unclear D gene. The CDR3 has 11 amino acids. The V and J ends lost 12 bases and 7 bases respectively, with 11 bases between them. Germline loops: CDR1 KGHDR, CDR2 SFDVKD.

In its sample, this clonotype was seen a few times. V is TRBV5-1 and J is TRBJ2-7; 7 bases match TRBD1. V dropped 1 base and J dropped 3; count of bases not matched to a gene: 13. The CDR3 covers 17 residues. Germline V CDR1 and CDR2: SGHRS, YFSETQ. The CDR3 is CASSLRAAKGANYEQYF. Here the CDR3 DNA reads TGCGCCAGCAGCTTGAGGGCAGCAAAGGGGGCAAACTACGAGCAGTACTTC.

This clonotype was counted a single time. The chain has TRBV29-1 and TRBJ1-1; D remains unclear. The CDR3 has 11 residues. V lost 4 bases and J lost 8, with 11 bases in between. Germline CDR1 is SQVTM and CDR2 is ANQGSEA. The CDR3 DNA follows: TGCAGCGTTGGAGGTGTTCAAGAAGCTTTCTTT. Its protein is CSVGGVQEAFF.

The table lists this clonotype with a few counts. This chain joins TRBV28 and TRBJ2-3, with TRBD1 matching over 7 bases. With 3 bases clipped from V and 9 bases from J, the junction kept 12 bases outside the gene matches. This CDR3 is 15 amino acids long. The germline CDR1 and CDR2 sequences are MDHEN and SYDVKM. The chain's CDR3 is CASSLRGLGPQTQYF. CDR3 DNA: TGTGCCAGCAGTTTGAGGGGGCTAGGCCCCCAAACGCAGTATTTT.

V and J are TRBV28 and TRBJ2-2; TRBD2 agrees at 11 bases. The CDR3 loop spans 14 amino acids. In germline, CDR1 is MDHEN, CDR2 SYDVKM. V trimming: 7 bases; J trimming: 7 bases; junction bases outside the gene matches: 5. The CDR3 nucleotides are TGTGCCAGCAAGCTAGCGGGAGGAGGCGGGGAGCTGTTTTTT. This encodes CASKLAGGGGELFF.

This clonotype was counted a few times. This chain links TRBV5-1 with TRBJ2-1, with TRBD2 identical over 11 bases. Germline V CDR1 and CDR2: SGHRS, YFSETQ. V was clipped by 0 bases and J by 7 bases; unmatched bases: 6. The CDR3 sequence is 16 residues long. The CDR3 region is CASSLVASGRNNEQFF. The CDR3 coding sequence is TGCGCCAGCAGCTTGGTGGCTAGCGGGAGGAATAATGAGCAGTTCTTC.

The sample holds a few counts of this clonotype. The chain links TRBV6-1 to TRBJ1-5; D perhaps matches TRBD1 (5 bases). In germline, CDR1 is MNHNS, CDR2 SASEGT. Trimming cost V 0 bases and J 7 bases, with 10 bases left between them. The CDR3 contains 14 residues. The chain's CDR3 is CASSEAGGRQPQHF. In DNA, the CDR3 is TGTGCCAGCAGTGAAGCGGGGGGTCGGCAGCCCCAGCATTTT.

The gene calls are TRBV5-1 and TRBJ1-1; no definite D call. Germline CDR1 and CDR2: SGHRS and YFSETQ. This CDR3 comprises 14 residues. The V gene lost 3 bases and the J gene lost 1 base, with 10 bases spanning the gap. For the CDR3, the DNA is TGCGCCAGCAGCTCCAACGGGGAGAACACTGAAGCTTTCTTT. This codes for CASSSNGENTEAFF.

The table lists this clonotype with a few counts. This chain connects TRBV5-1 to TRBJ2-1, with D perhaps TRBD2 (6 bases). CDR3 length: 15 amino acids. CDR1 is SGHRS, CDR2 YFSETQ, per germline. V was pared by 0 bases and J by 3 bases, with 10 bases between. The chain's CDR3 is CASSLGGENYNEQFF. Here the CDR3 DNA reads TGCGCCAGCAGCTTGGGGGGGGAGAACTACAATGAGCAGTTCTTC.

There are a few counts of this clonotype. The chain is built from TRBV20-1 and TRBJ2-3; D ambiguous. V was clipped by 0 bases and J by 4 bases, with 14 bases between them. This CDR3 has 15 residues. CDR1 and CDR2 from the germline V gene are DFQATT and SNEGSKA (reference sequence). As DNA, the CDR3 is TGCAGTGCTAGAGAGTCATCCCGAGGCGCAGATACGCAGTATTTT. The encoded protein is CSARESSRGADTQYF.

This clonotype was detected only a few times. The J gene is TRBJ1-1, the V gene TRBV2; weak D call: TRBD1 (6 bases). Trimming pared 7 bases from V and 3 bases from J, leaving 15 bases between. This CDR3 is 14 amino acids long. Per germline, CDR1 SNHLY and CDR2 FYNNEI. The chain's CDR3 is CASTRQDRYTEAFF. The CDR3 DNA sequence: TGTGCCAGCACTCGACAGGATCGGTACACTGAAGCTTTCTTT.

This clonotype has a handful of counts. J is TRBJ2-7 and V is TRBV20-1; weak D call: TRBD2 (6 bases). This CDR3 has 15 residues. Germline CDR1 DFQATT, CDR2 SNEGSKA (reference sequence). V lost 3 bases, J lost 6 bases, and 21 bases lay in between. CDR3 coding DNA: TGCAGTGCTAGGTGGTTGGGGCGGGGCAGAGGCGAGCAGTACTTC. It encodes CSARWLGRGRGEQYF.

This clonotype was observed many times. This may come from a read error, since a much larger clone is one base off. The rearrangement links TRBV12-3 or TRBV12-4 to TRBJ2-7; 8 bases align to TRBD1. CDR3 length: 13 amino acids. J gave up 5 bases and V 2 bases, and 2 bases lay outside the gene matches. CDR3 in amino acids: CASSLQGADEQYF. CDR3 sequence (DNA): TGTGCCAGCAGTTTACAGGGGGCCGACGAGCAGTACTTC.

V gene TRBV10-3 combines with J gene TRBJ1-4; 12 bases line up with TRBD1. CDR3 length equals 14 residues. Germline V gene lookup returns CDR1 ENHRY and CDR2 SYGVKD. Trimming cost V 10 bases and J 4 bases; bases outside gene matches: 4. This CDR3 is CATGTGGNNEKLFF. Written as DNA, the CDR3 is TGTGCCACCGGGACAGGGGGCAATAATGAAAAACTGTTTTTT.

This clonotype was found a few times. The genes are TRBV14 and TRBJ2-5; no reliable D call. Trimming removed 0 bases at V and 11 bases at J, with 16 bases between. The CDR3 extends over 14 amino acids. CDR1 is SGHDN and CDR2 is FVKESK in the germline V gene. The CDR3 nucleotides are TGTGCCAGCAGCCAAGATTTCCCAGCCGCCGGGCAGTACTTC. This translates into CASSQDFPAAGQYF. The full variable domain, with the rest looked up from reference TRBV14 and TRBJ2-5, is EAGVTQFPSHSVIEKGQTVTLRCDPISGHDNLYWYRRVMGKEIKFLLHFVKESKQDESGMPNNRFLAERTGGTYSTLKVQPAELEDSGVYFCASSQDFPAAGQYFGPGTRLLVL.